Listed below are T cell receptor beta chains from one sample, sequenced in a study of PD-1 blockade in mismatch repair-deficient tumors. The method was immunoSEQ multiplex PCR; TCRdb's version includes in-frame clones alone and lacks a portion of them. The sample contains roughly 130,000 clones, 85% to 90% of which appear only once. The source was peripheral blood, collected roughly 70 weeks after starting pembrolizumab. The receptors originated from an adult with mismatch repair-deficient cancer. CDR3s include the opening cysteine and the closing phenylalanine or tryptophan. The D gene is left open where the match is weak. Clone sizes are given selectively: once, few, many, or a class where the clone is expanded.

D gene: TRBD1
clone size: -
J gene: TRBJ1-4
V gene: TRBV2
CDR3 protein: CASSPRTGEDEKLFF
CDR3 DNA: TGTGCCAGCAGTCCTCGGACAGGGGAGGACGAAAAACTGTTTTTT

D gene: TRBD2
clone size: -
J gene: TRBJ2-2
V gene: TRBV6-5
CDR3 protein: CASSYSSLAGTGELFF
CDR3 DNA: TGTGCCAGCAGTTACTCGAGTCTAGCGGGGACCGGGGAGCTGTTTTTT

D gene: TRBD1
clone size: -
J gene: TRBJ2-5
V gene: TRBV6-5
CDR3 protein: CASSYTGTVEETQYF
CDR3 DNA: TGTGCCAGCAGTTACACGGGGACAGTCGAAGAGACCCAGTACTTC

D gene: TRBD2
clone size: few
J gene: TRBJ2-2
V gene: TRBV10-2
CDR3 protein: CASSSGRSAGELFF
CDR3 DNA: TGCGCCAGCTCAAGCGGGAGGTCGGCCGGGGAGCTGTTTTTT

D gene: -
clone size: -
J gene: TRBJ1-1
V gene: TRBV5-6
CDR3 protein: CASSRGPTNTEAFF
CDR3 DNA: TGTGCCAGCAGTAGAGGCCCAACCAACACTGAAGCTTTCTTT

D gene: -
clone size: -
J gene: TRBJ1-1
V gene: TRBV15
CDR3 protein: CATSRGEVLNTEAFF
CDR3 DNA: TGTGCCACCAGCAGAGGGGAGGTTCTGAACACTGAAGCTTTCTTT

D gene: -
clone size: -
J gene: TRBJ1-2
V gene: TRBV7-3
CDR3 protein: CASSLTYRDNNYGYTF
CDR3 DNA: TGTGCCAGCAGCTTAACCTACAGGGATAATAACTATGGCTACACCTTC

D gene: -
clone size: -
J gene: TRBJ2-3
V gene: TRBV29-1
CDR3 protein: CSVEDRRTKDTQYF
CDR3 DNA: TGCAGCGTTGAAGATAGGAGGACGAAAGATACGCAGTATTTT

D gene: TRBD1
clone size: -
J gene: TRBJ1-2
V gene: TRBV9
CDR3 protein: CASSGQGASYGYTF
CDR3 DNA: TGTGCCAGCAGCGGACAGGGGGCTAGCTATGGCTACACCTTC

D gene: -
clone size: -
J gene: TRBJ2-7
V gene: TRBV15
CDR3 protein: CATSRDIGGRGYEQYF
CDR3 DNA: TGTGCCACCAGCAGAGATATCGGGGGGCGCGGCTACGAGCAGTACTTC

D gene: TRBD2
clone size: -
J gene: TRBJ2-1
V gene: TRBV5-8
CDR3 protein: CASSFLGTSFLDEQFF
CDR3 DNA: TGTGCCAGCAGCTTCTTAGGGACTAGCTTTTTGGATGAGCAGTTCTTC

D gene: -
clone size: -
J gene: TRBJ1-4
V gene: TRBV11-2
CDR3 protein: CASSLVPDEKLFF
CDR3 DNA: TGTGCCAGCAGCTTAGTGCCAGACGAAAAACTGTTTTTT

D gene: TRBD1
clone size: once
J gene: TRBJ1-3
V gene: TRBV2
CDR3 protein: CASSGDRVGNTIYF
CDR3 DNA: TGTGCCAGCAGCGGGGACAGGGTTGGAAACACCATATATTTT

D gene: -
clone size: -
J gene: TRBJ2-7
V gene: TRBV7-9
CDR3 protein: CASSLDAGIYEQYF
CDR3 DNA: TGTGCCAGCAGCTTAGATGCGGGCATATACGAGCAGTACTTC

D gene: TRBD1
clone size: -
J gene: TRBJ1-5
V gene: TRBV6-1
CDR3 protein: CASSVRTGGTNQPQHF
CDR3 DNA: TGTGCCAGCAGTGTACGGACAGGGGGCACTAATCAGCCCCAGCATTTT

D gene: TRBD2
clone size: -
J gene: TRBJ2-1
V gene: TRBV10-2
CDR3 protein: CASSEAGGPLNEQFF
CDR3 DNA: TGCGCCAGCAGTGAGGCGGGAGGGCCCCTCAATGAGCAGTTCTTC

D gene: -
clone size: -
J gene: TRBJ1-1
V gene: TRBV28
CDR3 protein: CASSFSGEAFF
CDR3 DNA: TGTGCCAGCAGTTTTTCAGGGGAAGCTTTCTTT

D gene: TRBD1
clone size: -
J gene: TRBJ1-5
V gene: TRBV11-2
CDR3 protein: CASSLGDRGYGQPQHF
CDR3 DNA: TGTGCCAGCAGCTTAGGGGACAGGGGATATGGTCAGCCCCAGCATTTT

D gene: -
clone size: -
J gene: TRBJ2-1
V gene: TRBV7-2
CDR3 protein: CASSSTRYEQFF
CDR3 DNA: TGTGCCAGCAGTTCCACTAGGTATGAGCAGTTCTTC

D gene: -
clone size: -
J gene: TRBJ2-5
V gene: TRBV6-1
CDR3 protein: CASSEALRAAQETQYF
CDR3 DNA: TGTGCCAGCAGTGAAGCGCTTCGGGCAGCTCAAGAGACCCAGTACTTC

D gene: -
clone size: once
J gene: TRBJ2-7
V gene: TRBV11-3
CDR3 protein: CASSPMGESFYEQYF
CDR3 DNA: TGTGCCAGCAGCCCTATGGGGGAGAGTTTCTACGAGCAGTACTTC

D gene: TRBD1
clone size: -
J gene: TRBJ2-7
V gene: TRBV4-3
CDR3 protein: CASSRFTGTGLDEQYF
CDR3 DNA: TGCGCCAGCAGCCGCTTCACCGGGACAGGTCTCGACGAGCAGTACTTC

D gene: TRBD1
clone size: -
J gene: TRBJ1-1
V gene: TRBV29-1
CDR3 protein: CSVEGTGGIGITEAFF
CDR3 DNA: TGCAGCGTTGAAGGGACAGGGGGGATAGGGATCACTGAAGCTTTCTTT

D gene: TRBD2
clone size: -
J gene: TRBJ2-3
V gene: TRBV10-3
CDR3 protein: CAIMGGKSTDTQYF
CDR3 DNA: TGTGCCATCATGGGAGGGAAGAGCACAGATACGCAGTATTTT

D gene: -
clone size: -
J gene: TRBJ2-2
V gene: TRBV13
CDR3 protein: CASRGLGPTGELFF
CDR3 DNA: TGTGCCAGCCGCGGGTTGGGGCCCACCGGGGAGCTGTTTTTT

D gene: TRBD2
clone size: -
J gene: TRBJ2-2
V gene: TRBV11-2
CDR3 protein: CASSPPGLAFAGELFF
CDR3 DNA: TGTGCCAGCAGCCCCCCGGGACTAGCCTTCGCCGGGGAGCTGTTTTTT

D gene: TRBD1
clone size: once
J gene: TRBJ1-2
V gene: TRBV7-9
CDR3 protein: CASSLVMQGASGYTF
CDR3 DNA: TGTGCCAGCAGCTTAGTTATGCAGGGGGCGTCCGGCTACACCTTC

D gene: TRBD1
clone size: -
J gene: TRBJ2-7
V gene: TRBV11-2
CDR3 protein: CASSPVPGTAISYEQYF
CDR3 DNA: TGTGCCAGCAGCCCCGTCCCCGGGACAGCAATAAGCTACGAGCAGTACTTC

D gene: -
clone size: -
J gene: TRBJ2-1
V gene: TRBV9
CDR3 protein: CASSPEGAISSYNEQFF
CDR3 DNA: TGTGCCAGCAGCCCGGAGGGCGCCATTAGCTCCTACAATGAGCAGTTCTTC

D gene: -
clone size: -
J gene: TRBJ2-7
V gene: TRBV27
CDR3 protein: CASSPTGTPYEQYF
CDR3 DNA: TGTGCCAGCAGTCCGACAGGGACTCCCTACGAGCAGTACTTC

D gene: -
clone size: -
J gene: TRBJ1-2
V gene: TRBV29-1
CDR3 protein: CSVAGDNGYTF
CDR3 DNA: TGCAGCGTTGCGGGGGATAATGGCTACACCTTC

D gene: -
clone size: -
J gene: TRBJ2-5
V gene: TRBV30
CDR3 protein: CAWSVLGVLETQYF
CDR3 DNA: TGTGCCTGGAGTGTATTAGGTGTTTTGGAGACCCAGTACTTC

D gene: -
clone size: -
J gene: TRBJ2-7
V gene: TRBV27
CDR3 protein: CASSLQPRYEQYF
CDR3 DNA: TGTGCCAGCAGTTTACAGCCCCGCTACGAGCAGTACTTC

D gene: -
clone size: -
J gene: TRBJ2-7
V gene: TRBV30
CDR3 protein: CAWTHPGYSYEQYF
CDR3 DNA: TGTGCCTGGACCCATCCGGGGTACTCCTACGAGCAGTACTTC

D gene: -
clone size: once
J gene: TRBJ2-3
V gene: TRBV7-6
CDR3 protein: CASSLAGGGSTDTQYF
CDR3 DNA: TGTGCCAGCAGCTTAGCGGGGGGGGGCAGCACAGATACGCAGTATTTT

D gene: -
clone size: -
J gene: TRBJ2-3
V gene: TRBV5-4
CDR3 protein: CASSLGTDTDTQYF
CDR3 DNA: TGTGCCAGCAGCTTGGGGACAGACACAGATACGCAGTATTTT

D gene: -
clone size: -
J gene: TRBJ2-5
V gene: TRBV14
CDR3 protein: CASSEVTEGWGQETQYF
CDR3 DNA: TGTGCCAGCAGCGAAGTGACGGAGGGGTGGGGACAAGAGACCCAGTACTTC